This TCR beta chain stems from a study of post-analysis software for immune sequencing data. Unique molecular identifiers were present in the TCR beta cDNA libraries. TCRdb re-derived calls from the PCR reads in MiXCR, one entry per CDR3 protein. The top ten hold around 4.5% of the sample, which has roughly 870,000 distinct CDR3 sequences, approximately 50% seen once. The CDR3 consists of 20 residues. Germline CDR1 is SGHRS and CDR2 is YFSETQ. The trim removed 1 base at V and 5 bases at J, leaving 17 bases unmatched. Findings of the study overall: Comparison of patients with controls showed 4 to 6 TRBV segments more frequent in patients, TRBV5-6, TRBV5-1 and TRBV20-1 among them.

To note about this clonotype: Its antigen is as yet unknown.

The material sequenced was blood. The sequence derives from a girl aged 10 to 17 with multiple sclerosis. The J gene is TRBJ2-7, the V gene TRBV5-1; TRBD2 matches 14 bases. This CDR3 is CASSLSLSGTSGRGLDEQYF. CDR3 DNA sequence: TGCGCCAGCAGCTTGTCTCTCTCCGGGACTAGCGGGAGAGGCTTAGACGAGCAGTACTTC.